The 26 T cell receptor beta chains listed next were all sequenced from one sample in a study of T-cell memory formation after mild COVID-19. TCRdb recomputed calls from the 5' RACE reads with MiXCR, one row per CDR3 protein. Among about half a million distinct CDR3 sequences listed, roughly 20% were seen once. The specimen was PBMCs or a T cell subset sorted from them (not recorded which). These TCRs come from an adult woman who had mild COVID-19 (a few samples of this study predate the infection). Cell type and time point are not known.

This clonotype was found a few times. The rearrangement joins TRBV7-8 to TRBJ2-3; 9 nucleotides line up with TRBD2. Losses at the gene ends were 5 bases for V and 3 bases for J; bases not matched to a gene: 9. Germline CDR1 is SGHVS and CDR2 is FQNEAQ. The CDR3 has 16 residues. The CDR3 here is CASSQPGTSRTDTQYF. CDR3 in DNA: TGTGCCAGCAGCCAGCCCGGGACTAGCCGTACAGATACGCAGTATTTT.

The chain uses TRBV19 and TRBJ2-2, with 7 bases identical to TRBD1. The CDR3 is 18 residues long. CDR1 is LNHDA, CDR2 SQIVND, per germline (reference sequence). J gave up 4 bases and V 0 bases, and 11 bases lay outside the gene matches. Here the CDR3 reads CASSIDPPGGSFTGELFF. The CDR3 DNA reads TGTGCCAGTAGTATAGACCCACCAGGGGGATCGTTCACCGGGGAGCTGTTTTTT. The variable domain in full, with the rest retrieved from reference TRBV19 and TRBJ2-2, is DGGITQSPKYLFRKEGQNVTLSCEQNLNHDAMYWYRQDPGQGLRLIYYSQIVNDFQKGDIAEGYSVSREKKESFPLTVTSAQKNPTAFYLCASSIDPPGGSFTGELFFGEGSRLTVL.

This clonotype was recorded many times. The chain couples TRBV18 to TRBJ1-2; the D gene is possibly TRBD1 (5 bases). The ends were cut back, 2 bases at V and 4 bases at J, with 11 bases in the middle. The CDR3 has 14 amino acids. Germline V CDR1 and CDR2: KGHSH, LQKENI. The CDR3 is CASSPSGGSYGYTF. In DNA, the CDR3 is TGTGCCAGCTCACCATCCGGGGGAAGCTATGGCTACACCTTC.

This clonotype was recorded many times. CDR3 nucleotides: TGTGCCAGCAGCTTGTTGGGGAGCTTGGGATACGAGCAGTACTTC. This translates into CASSLLGSLGYEQYF. The rearrangement links TRBV5-5 to TRBJ2-7, with D possibly being TRBD2 (5 bases). This CDR3 contains 15 residues. Germline V CDR1 and CDR2: SGHKS, YYEKEE (reference sequence). V was shortened by 1 base and J by 4 bases, with 15 bases between the two germline ends.

The rearrangement links TRBV29-1 to TRBJ1-1; D not certain. The CDR3 totals 10 residues. V was pared by 8 bases and J by 11 bases, with 15 bases between. Germline V gene data show CDR1 as SQVTM and CDR2 as ANQGSEA. The CDR3 spells CSLARMRAFF. The CDR3 DNA is TGCAGCCTTGCCCGAATGAGGGCTTTCTTT.

The chain has TRBV15 and TRBJ2-5; D uncertain. The V end was cut by 0 bases, the J end by 2 bases, with 7 bases between. The CDR3 length is 14 residues. Germline values: CDR1 LNHNV, CDR2 YYDKDF (reference sequence). The CDR3 region has the DNA TGTGCCACCAGCAGAGAGATACGGCAAGAGACCCAGTACTTC. This gives the protein CATSREIRQETQYF.

The genes are TRBV6-5 and TRBJ2-1; 7 nucleotides agree with TRBD2. The V gene's germline CDR1 is MNHEY and CDR2 SVGAGI. The CDR3 consists of 15 residues. Trimming at V came to 5 bases and at J to 6 bases, leaving 10 bases not matched to a gene. CDR3 in amino acids: CASSTGLVRPNEQFF. Written as DNA, the CDR3 is TGTGCCAGCAGTACTGGACTAGTCCGCCCCAATGAGCAGTTCTTC.

The V gene is TRBV24-1, the J gene TRBJ2-1; D may be TRBD2 (6 bases). Germline loops: CDR1 KGHDR, CDR2 SFDVKD. The CDR3 is made up of 14 amino acids. V lost 9 bases and J 2 bases, leaving 13 bases between the germline ends. The DNA for the CDR3 is TGTGCCACCTATAACGGGGGACCCTACAATGAGCAGTTCTTC. Encoded protein: CATYNGGPYNEQFF.

This clonotype showed up just a few times. V usage is TRBV6-1 and J usage is TRBJ1-6; D gene uncertain. CDR3 length: 13 residues. CDR1 and CDR2 (germline): MNHNS, SASEGT. V lost 2 bases and J 9 bases, leaving 8 bases between the germline ends. CDR3 sequence: CASSEWVVSPLHF. For the CDR3, the DNA is TGTGCCAGCAGTGAATGGGTAGTTTCACCCCTCCACTTT.

This clonotype was counted a few times. The V call is TRBV24-1, the J call TRBJ2-3; the D gene is possibly TRBD2 (5 bases). V was pared by 4 bases and J by 0 bases, with 16 bases between. Germline V gene lookup returns CDR1 KGHDR and CDR2 SFDVKD. The length of the CDR3 is 17 residues. CDR3 region: CATSDHLEWTSTDTQYF. In nucleotides, the CDR3 is TGTGCCACCAGTGACCATTTAGAGTGGACTAGCACAGATACGCAGTATTTT.

V usage is TRBV12-3 or TRBV12-4 and J usage is TRBJ1-5; D gene unclear. The V and J ends lost 1 base and 0 bases respectively, with 7 bases between them. The CDR3 is 15 residues long. This CDR3 reads CASSLGRNSNQPQHF. CDR3 coding DNA: TGTGCCAGCAGTTTAGGGAGAAATAGCAATCAGCCCCAGCATTTT.

The genes are TRBV6-5 and TRBJ1-6, with D possibly matching TRBD1 (5 bases). This CDR3 is 13 amino acids long. Trimming cost V 4 bases and J 7 bases, with 8 bases left between them. Germline assignment: CDR1 MNHEY and CDR2 SVGAGI. The CDR3 DNA reads as TGTGCCAGCAGTTGGGGGGAGAATTCACCCCTCCACTTT. As protein: CASSWGENSPLHF.

V and J are TRBV2 and TRBJ2-2; D remains unclear. The CDR3 has 15 amino acids. V lost 6 bases and J 4 bases, leaving 15 bases between the germline ends. The V gene's germline CDR1 is SNHLY and CDR2 FYNNEI. The CDR3 loop is CASRSTAASTGELFF. CDR3 DNA: TGTGCCAGCAGATCAACTGCGGCGAGCACCGGGGAGCTGTTTTTT.

The chain recombines TRBV3-1 with TRBJ2-7; tentative D call: TRBD1 (6 bases). Deletions cut 4 bases from V and 2 bases from J, with 12 bases between. The V gene's germline CDR1 is LGHDT and CDR2 YNNKEL (reference sequence). This CDR3 is 14 amino acids long. DNA of the CDR3: TGTGCCAGCAGCCCGTTTCAGGGGACCTACGAGCAGTACTTC. It yields the protein CASSPFQGTYEQYF.

This clonotype showed up just a few times. The chain combines TRBV10-3 with TRBJ1-2; TRBD1 matches at 7 bases. V trimming: 2 bases; J trimming: 5 bases; junction bases outside the gene matches: 5. From germline, CDR1 is ENHRY and CDR2 SYGVKD. There are 14 residues in the CDR3. As DNA, the CDR3 is TGTGCCATCAGTGAGACAGGGGCGGCTTATGGCTACACCTTC. Translation: CAISETGAAYGYTF.

A few counts support this clonotype. The chain combines TRBV5-1 with TRBJ2-1; TRBD2 aligns across 13 bases. CDR1 is SGHRS, CDR2 YFSETQ, per germline. The CDR3 spans 16 residues. Losses at the gene ends were 4 bases for V and 7 bases for J; bases not matched to a gene: 8. The CDR3 nucleotides are TGCGCCAGCAGCACCACTAGCGGGGGGGCGAGGAATGAGCAGTTCTTC. Protein sequence: CASSTTSGGARNEQFF.

This chain joins TRBV6-2 or TRBV6-3 and TRBJ2-2, with TRBD2 matching over 10 bases. V lost 0 bases to trimming and J lost 6 bases; unmatched junction nucleotides: 7. The CDR3 is made up of 17 amino acids. The germline gives CDR1 MNHEY, CDR2 SVGEGT. The CDR3 here is CASSYSGLAVSAGELFF. In nucleotides, the CDR3 is TGTGCCAGCAGTTACTCAGGACTAGCGGTATCGGCCGGGGAGCTGTTTTTT.

The genes are TRBV7-2 and TRBJ1-4, with TRBD1 as a possible D gene (6 bases). Germline V CDR1 and CDR2: SGHTA, FQGNSA. Trimming pared 5 bases from V and 8 bases from J, leaving 18 bases between. The length of the CDR3 is 15 residues. CDR3 region: CASSPGAGVWEKLFF. The CDR3 coding sequence is TGTGCCAGCAGCCCAGGGGCCGGGGTATGGGAAAAACTGTTTTTT.

The J gene is TRBJ2-1, the V gene TRBV29-1, with TRBD1 matching over 8 bases. V was clipped by 6 bases and J by 9 bases; unmatched bases: 10. Germline V gives CDR1 SQVTM, CDR2 ANQGSEA. There are 13 residues in the CDR3. The CDR3 protein is CSVRTQGAAEQFF. The CDR3 region has the DNA TGCAGCGTCCGGACTCAGGGGGCGGCTGAGCAGTTCTTC.

Only a few counts were recorded for this clonotype. The chain couples TRBV24-1 to TRBJ1-1; D gene uncertain. Per the germline V gene, CDR1 is KGHDR and CDR2 is SFDVKD. V gave up 4 bases and J gave up 8 bases, with 13 bases separating them. CDR3 length equals 13 residues. The CDR3: CATSDSLTWEAFF. CDR3 in DNA: TGTGCCACCAGTGACTCCCTTACATGGGAAGCTTTCTTT.

This clonotype was observed a few times. The genes are TRBV11-2 and TRBJ2-1; a possible D gene is TRBD1 (5 bases). This CDR3 spans 16 amino acids. Germline V gene data show CDR1 as SGHAT and CDR2 as FQNNGV. V dropped 5 bases and J dropped 6 bases, with 20 bases sitting between them. The CDR3 spells CASSPRVTGTGNEQFF. CDR3 in DNA: TGTGCCAGCAGCCCCAGGGTGACGGGCACCGGCAATGAGCAGTTCTTC.

V is TRBV18 and J is TRBJ2-1, with 14 positions matching TRBD2. Germline lookup yields CDR1 KGHSH and CDR2 LQKENI. This CDR3 is built from 17 residues. The V and J ends lost 6 bases and 2 bases, in that order; junction bases with no gene match: 6. The CDR3 sequence: CASSAGTSGSAYNEQFF. The CDR3 DNA reads TGTGCCAGCTCTGCCGGGACTAGCGGGAGTGCCTACAATGAGCAGTTCTTC.

J is TRBJ2-7 and V is TRBV28; D uncertain. Looked up from germline, CDR1 is MDHEN and CDR2 is SYDVKM. The V end lost 2 bases, the J end lost 0 bases, and 11 bases lay between the germline ends. The CDR3 has 15 residues. The CDR3 DNA reads TGTGCCAGCAGTTTAGTCAGGCCCAACTCCTACGAGCAGTACTTC. It codes for CASSLVRPNSYEQYF.

This clonotype was counted only a few times. The chain recombines TRBV2 with TRBJ1-1; D remains ambiguous. The CDR3 length is 11 residues. Trimming cost V 4 bases and J 7 bases, with 7 bases left between them. CDR1 is SNHLY and CDR2 is FYNNEI in the germline V gene. In nucleotides, the CDR3 is TGTGCCAGCAGTGTACAGTATGAAGCTTTCTTT. It codes for CASSVQYEAFF.

CDR3 DNA: TGTGCCACCAGTGATCGCCAAGGAGGGGTGCTCTACAATGAGCAGTTCTTC. Its protein is CATSDRQGGVLYNEQFF. The rearrangement links TRBV24-1 to TRBJ2-1, with TRBD2 as a possible D gene (6 bases). There are 17 residues in the CDR3. Trimming took 3 bases from V and 3 from J, leaving 17 bases between them. The germline CDR1 and CDR2 sequences are KGHDR and SFDVKD.

This clonotype came up a few times. The CDR3, as DNA: TGTGCCACCAGCAGAGTACTAGCGGGAGGCGGGCAGTTCTTC. Its protein product is CATSRVLAGGGQFF. This chain uses TRBV15 with TRBJ2-1, with 12 bases matching TRBD2. Germline CDR1 is LNHNV and CDR2 is YYDKDF (reference sequence). The J segment lost 12 bases and the V segment lost 1 base, leaving 4 bases of the junction unmatched. CDR3 length: 14 residues.